The subject of this entry is one TCR beta chain. The antigen is undetermined. These data are taken from a study of beta chain features in type 1 diabetes. Overall study results and limits: VDJ junctions from patients with type 1 diabetes contained fewer insertions and more deletions.

V lost 3 bases to trimming and J lost 7 bases, with 7 bases between them. Germline V gene lookup returns CDR1 SGHNT and CDR2 YENEEA. CDR3 size: 12 residues. Expressed TCRB transcripts were sequenced because the entire RNA isolate underwent reverse transcription. Profiling relied on immunoSEQ multiplex PCR, and the TCRdb table lists in-frame clones only, not all of them. The data contain roughly 150,000 clones, less than 9.5% of them seen just once; the ten biggest clones take up over 2%. Central memory, naive, regulatory and stem cell-like memory CD4+ cells were sorted by CD45RO/CCR7/CD25/CD127/CD95/CD27. Post-sort purity exceeded 95% for all sorted populations.

The chain is built from TRBV11-3 and TRBJ2-1, with D possibly TRBD2 on 6 matching bases. This sequence originates from a woman between 18 and 29 years old in good health. Sequences were obtained from central memory CD4+ T cells from blood. CDR3 bases: TGTGCCAGCAGCTTTAGCGGTAATGAGCAGTTCTTC. This translates into CASSFSGNEQFF.